This TCR beta chain is from a study of cytomegalovirus exposure and HLA in healthy donors. As for the study in general: A data release that came early held approximately 85 million unique TCRs from HLA-typed donors.

The CDR3 loop spans 16 amino acids. The V gene end was trimmed by 4 bases and the J gene end by 0 bases; junction bases not matched to a gene: 3. Germline values: CDR1 ENHRY, CDR2 SYGVKD. PCR amplification relied on 60 Vbeta primers (plus 13 Jbeta primers). Some clones are missing from TCRdb's copy, which holds only in-frame ones; the method was immunoSEQ multiplex PCR. Here the sample table reports 200,000 or so clones. Sequenced sample: PBMCs. The genes are TRBV10-3 and TRBJ2-3; 11 bases match TRBD2. This receptor was identified in a girl aged 2 to 10 in good health and CMV-seropositive. For the CDR3, the DNA is TGTGCCATCAGTGGGGGGACTAGCGGAAGCACAGATACGCAGTATTTT. Translation: CAISGGTSGSTDTQYF.